This T cell receptor beta chain was sequenced for a study of blood T cell dynamics during melanoma immunotherapy. Every bulk PBMC sample received the same 350 ng of DNA. Method: immunoSEQ multiplex PCR; TCRdb's copy keeps in-frame clones and lacks some. The profile shows about 19,000 clones, nearly 90% of them singletons. Noted time point: week 3, after first cycle of checkpoint inhibitor. CDR3 length: 14 residues. Germline lookup yields CDR1 SGHVS and CDR2 FQNEAQ. Trimming stripped 0 bases from V and 2 bases from J, with 8 bases between. Sequencing was performed on blood, taken from a patient treated with checkpoint blockade. The source of this sequence is a human donor with melanoma. V is TRBV7-8 and J is TRBJ2-7, with no clear D. The CDR3 sequence: CASSLAVGTYEQYF. In DNA, the CDR3 is TGTGCCAGCAGCTTAGCTGTGGGCACCTACGAGCAGTACTTC.